A single sample gave rise to the 21 T cell receptor beta chains below, sequenced in a study of T cells in Graves' hyperthyroidism and ophthalmopathy. Template material for amplifying TCR beta CDR3 regions consisted of RNA transcripts. First-round RT-PCR with HTBI primers amplified the TCR CDR3 region. One entry per CDR3 protein results from TCRdb running MiXCR on the multiplex PCR reads. The table lists around 250,000 distinct CDR3 sequences, roughly a quarter of them singletons. Sequenced input: blood. The receptors originated from a woman aged 40 to 50 with Graves' ophthalmopathy.

The sample holds many counts of this clonotype. V gene TRBV7-9 combines with J gene TRBJ1-2; tentatively, D is TRBD1 (6 bases). Trimming removed 1 base from V and 0 bases from J, with 12 bases in between. The V gene's germline CDR1 is SEHNR and CDR2 FQNEAQ (reference sequence). The CDR3 has 16 residues. The CDR3 spells CASSLVGGRTNYGYTF. The CDR3 DNA reads TGTGCCAGCAGCTTAGTCGGGGGCCGAACTAACTATGGCTACACCTTC.

This chain joins TRBV6-2 or TRBV6-3 and TRBJ2-7; the D is unclear. The CDR3 length is 13 residues. Germline values: CDR1 MNHEY, CDR2 SVGEGT. Trimming took 2 bases from V and 0 from J, leaving 5 bases between them. The CDR3 loop is CASSYQLSYEQYF. The CDR3 DNA follows: TGTGCCAGCAGTTACCAGCTCTCCTACGAGCAGTACTTC.

This clonotype showed up many times. The chain couples TRBV3-1 to TRBJ2-5; 7 bases map to TRBD1. This CDR3 comprises 14 residues. V lost 4 bases to trimming and J lost 4 bases; unmatched junction nucleotides: 6. Germline V gene data show CDR1 as LGHDT and CDR2 as YNNKEL (reference sequence). The CDR3 reads CASSLEYRGETQYF. Written as DNA, the CDR3 is TGTGCCAGCAGCCTCGAGTACAGGGGAGAGACCCAGTACTTC.

In this sample, this clonotype turned up a few times. The rearrangement uses TRBV12-3 or TRBV12-4 and TRBJ1-2; possible D gene TRBD1, 6 bases. CDR3 length: 14 residues. Trimming removed 1 base at V and 7 bases at J, with 13 bases between. Written as DNA, the CDR3 is TGTGCCAGCAGTTTAGAATTAGGGGGTGGTGGCTACACCTTC. It translates to CASSLELGGGGYTF.

The chain carries TRBV6-2 or TRBV6-3 and TRBJ1-3; maybe TRBD1 (6 bases). V was clipped by 2 bases and J by 0 bases, with 11 bases between them. Germline-derived CDR1 and CDR2 are MNHEY and SVGEGT. This CDR3 region has 16 residues. The CDR3 is CASSYDRPDSGNTIYF. CDR3 coding DNA: TGTGCCAGCAGTTACGACAGGCCTGACTCTGGAAACACCATATATTTT.

This clonotype was seen at least ten times. This chain joins TRBV5-1 and TRBJ2-7; 8 bases match TRBD1. V was clipped by 0 bases and J by 3 bases; unmatched bases: 8. CDR1 and CDR2 from the germline V gene are SGHRS and YFSETQ. The CDR3 contains 16 residues. The CDR3 region is CASSLEDRVGFYEQYF. The CDR3, as DNA: TGCGCCAGCAGCTTGGAGGACAGGGTCGGGTTCTACGAGCAGTACTTC.

The chain recombines TRBV28 with TRBJ2-5, with D hard to call. V dropped 6 bases and J dropped 8 bases, with 13 bases sitting between them. The CDR3 runs to 12 residues. In germline, CDR1 is MDHEN, CDR2 SYDVKM. The chain's CDR3 is CASRFRKNTQYF. The DNA of the CDR3 is TGTGCCAGCAGATTCAGGAAAAACACCCAGTACTTC.

CDR3 nucleotides: TGTGCCAGCACACATAGAACAGCCAGCTACGAGCAGTACTTC. The encoded protein is CASTHRTASYEQYF. The chain couples TRBV6-1 to TRBJ2-7; D remains ambiguous. This CDR3 comprises 14 residues. The V gene lost 7 bases and the J gene lost 3 bases, with 16 bases spanning the gap. Looked up from germline, CDR1 is MNHNS and CDR2 is SASEGT.

This clonotype was seen many times. The chain has TRBV12-3 or TRBV12-4 and TRBJ2-7, with D unresolved. The CDR3 sequence is 16 residues long. The V gene lost 5 bases and the J gene lost 4 bases, with 21 bases spanning the gap. The CDR3 bases are TGTGCCAGCAGTCACGGTCGGGTCGAGCAAAGGTACGAGCAGTACTTC. This gives the protein CASSHGRVEQRYEQYF.

In this sample, this clonotype turned up many times. The rearrangement links TRBV6-2 or TRBV6-3 to TRBJ2-7; possibly TRBD1 for D (6 bases). This CDR3 region has 13 residues. Trimming left V 4 bases short and J 5 bases short, with 12 bases between. Germline V gene sequence: CDR1 MNHEY, CDR2 SVGEGT. In DNA, the CDR3 is TGTGCCAGCAGTTTGATTGGGGGCCACGAGCAGTACTTC. Its translation: CASSLIGGHEQYF.

There are a few counts of this clonotype. The gene calls are TRBV24-1 and TRBJ2-7; the match to TRBD1 covers 7 bases. The V and J ends lost 7 bases and 2 bases, in that order; junction bases with no gene match: 7. The CDR3 loop spans 14 amino acids. CDR1 KGHDR and CDR2 SFDVKD come from the germline V gene. Here the CDR3 reads CATSTGTATYEQYF. CDR3 nucleotide sequence: TGTGCCACCAGCACCGGGACAGCTACCTACGAGCAGTACTTC.

This clonotype came up many times. The chain employs TRBV19 and TRBJ2-2; 7 nucleotides agree with TRBD2. The length of the CDR3 is 16 residues. The germline CDR1 and CDR2 sequences are LNHDA and SQIVND (reference sequence). The ends lost 2 bases at V and 6 bases at J; junction bases unmatched: 9. The CDR3 coding sequence is TGTGCCAGTAGTATACCCGGTCTGGGAGGGGCCGGGGAGCTGTTTTTT. The encoded protein is CASSIPGLGGAGELFF.

The sample holds many counts of this clonotype. This chain connects TRBV28 to TRBJ2-5, with D possibly called TRBD1 or TRBD2 (6 bases each). Germline values: CDR1 MDHEN, CDR2 SYDVKM. This CDR3 is 14 amino acids long. Trimming removed 6 bases from V and 5 bases from J, with 16 bases in between. The CDR3 region is CASRGGREMETQYF. The DNA of the CDR3 is TGTGCCAGCAGGGGGGGCCGGGAAATGGAGACCCAGTACTTC.

This clonotype was counted many times. This chain connects TRBV28 to TRBJ2-5, with 12 nucleotides matching TRBD2. CDR3 size: 14 residues. Unmatched junction bases numbered 5, after V lost 8 bases and J lost 4 bases. CDR1 is MDHEN, CDR2 SYDVKM, per germline. Here the CDR3 reads CASGLAGYGETQYF. As DNA, the CDR3 is TGTGCCAGCGGACTAGCGGGATACGGAGAGACCCAGTACTTC.

This clonotype was seen at least ten times. The chain links TRBV9 to TRBJ2-7; 13 bases align to TRBD2. The CDR3 runs 14 residues. J was trimmed by 6 bases and V by 3 bases; bases with no gene match: 3. Germline assignment: CDR1 SGDLS and CDR2 YYNGEE. CDR3 sequence (DNA): TGTGCCAGCAGCGATGGACTAGCGGGAGTCGAGCAGTACTTC. Protein sequence: CASSDGLAGVEQYF.

This clonotype was seen many times. V and J are TRBV12-3 or TRBV12-4 and TRBJ2-7, with 7 bases fitting TRBD2. The trim removed 2 bases at V and 5 bases at J, leaving 12 bases unmatched. This CDR3 has 16 residues. CDR3 loop: CASSLSGREPLDEQYF. The CDR3 DNA reads TGTGCCAGCAGTTTATCCGGGCGGGAGCCTTTAGACGAGCAGTACTTC.

This clonotype has a count of ten or more. Likely a read error: the CDR3 ends without its conserved phenylalanine or tryptophan. The chain is built from TRBV28 and TRBJ2-5, with D perhaps TRBD2 (6 bases). V dropped 8 bases and J dropped 0 bases, with 10 bases sitting between them. CDR3 size: 13 residues. Per the germline V gene, CDR1 is MDHEN and CDR2 is SYDVKM. CDR3 sequence (DNA): TGTGCCAGCTGGGGACTGGACCAAGAGACCCAGTACTGC. Translation gives CASWGLDQETQYC.

This clonotype was seen at least ten times. This sequence joins TRBV29-1 and TRBJ2-2; TRBD1 aligns across 7 bases. Trimming at V came to 7 bases and at J to 3 bases, leaving 5 bases not matched to a gene. The CDR3 sequence is 13 residues long. The germline CDR1 and CDR2 sequences are SQVTM and ANQGSEA. This chain's CDR3 is CSGGDSYTGELFF. In DNA form, the CDR3 reads TGCAGCGGTGGGGACAGCTACACCGGGGAGCTGTTTTTT.

The chain is built from TRBV20-1 and TRBJ2-7; D not certain. This CDR3 region has 12 residues. Germline CDR1 DFQATT, CDR2 SNEGSKA (reference sequence). V shed 0 bases and J shed 6 bases, with 9 bases lying between them. CDR3 sequence: CSARDSLGEQYF. The DNA of the CDR3 is TGCAGTGCTAGAGATTCCCTGGGCGAGCAGTACTTC.

This clonotype appeared many times. The V call is TRBV29-1, the J call TRBJ2-7, with TRBD1 as a possible D gene (5 bases). This CDR3 is 13 amino acids long. V was clipped by 4 bases and J by 0 bases, with 10 bases between them. Germline CDR1 reads SQVTM; CDR2 reads ANQGSEA. The CDR3 DNA sequence: TGCAGCGTTGTTCCAGGGTTCTCCTACGAGCAGTACTTC. It specifies CSVVPGFSYEQYF.

This clonotype was observed at least ten times. The genes are TRBV10-3 and TRBJ1-5, with TRBD1 matching 8 bases. V shed 3 bases and J 7 bases; nucleotides not matched to a gene: 11. The CDR3 covers 16 residues. Germline V CDR1 and CDR2: ENHRY, SYGVKD. The CDR3 here is CAISEGGQGEVQPQHF. CDR3 DNA: TGTGCCATCAGTGAAGGCGGACAGGGAGAAGTCCAGCCCCAGCATTTT.